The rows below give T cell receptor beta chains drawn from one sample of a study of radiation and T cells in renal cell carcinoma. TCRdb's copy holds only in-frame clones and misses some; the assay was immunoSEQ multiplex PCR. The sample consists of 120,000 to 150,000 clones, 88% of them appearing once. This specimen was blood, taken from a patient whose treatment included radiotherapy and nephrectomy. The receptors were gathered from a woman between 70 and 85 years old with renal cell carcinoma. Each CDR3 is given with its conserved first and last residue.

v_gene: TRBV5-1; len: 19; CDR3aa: CASSPLLSGGATSTDTQYF
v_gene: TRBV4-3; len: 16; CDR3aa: CASSQSPDRGNSPLHF
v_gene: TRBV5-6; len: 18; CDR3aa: CASSLARQGKSGANVLTF
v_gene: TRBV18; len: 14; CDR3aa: CASSPLDRDAEAFF
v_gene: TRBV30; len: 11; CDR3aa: CAWSVGVEQYF
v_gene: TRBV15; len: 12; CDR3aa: CATSSPGYEQYF
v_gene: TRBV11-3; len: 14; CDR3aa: CAGTQLGGGETQYF
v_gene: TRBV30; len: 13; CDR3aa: CAWSVLAGGELFF
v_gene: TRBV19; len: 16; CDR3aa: CASSIASGGLGETQYF
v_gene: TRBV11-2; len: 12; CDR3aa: CASSSTSSTQYF
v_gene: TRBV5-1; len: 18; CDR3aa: CASSAPGTGGSSSYEQYF
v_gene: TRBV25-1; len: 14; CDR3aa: CASGGDRADQPQHF
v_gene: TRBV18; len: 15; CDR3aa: CASSPLAGAQETQYF
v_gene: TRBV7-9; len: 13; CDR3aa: CASSLGGHYGYTF
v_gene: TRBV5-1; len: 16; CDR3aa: CASRSRVPGGEETQYF
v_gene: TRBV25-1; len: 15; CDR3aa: CASSEGGRDNSPLHF
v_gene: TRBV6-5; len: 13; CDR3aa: CASSVGTGGGYTF
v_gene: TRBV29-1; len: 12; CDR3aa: CSVEGDTDTQYF
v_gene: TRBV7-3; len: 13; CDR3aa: CASSPTGGDIQYF
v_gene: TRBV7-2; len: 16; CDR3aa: CASSPLLDRGGQPQHF
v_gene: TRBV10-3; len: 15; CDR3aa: CAISEGGGAINEQFF
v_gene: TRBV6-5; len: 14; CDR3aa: CASRTTGTGGELFF
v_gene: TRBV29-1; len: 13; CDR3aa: CSVAQPLLSEAFF
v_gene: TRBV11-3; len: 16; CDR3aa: CASTLGAGVLNTEAFF
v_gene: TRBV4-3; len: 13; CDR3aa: CASSQDRGSEQYF
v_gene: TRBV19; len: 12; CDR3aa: CASSISEAGYTF
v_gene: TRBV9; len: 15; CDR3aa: CASSARLAGTNEQYF
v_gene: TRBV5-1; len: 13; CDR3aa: CASSLVAHYEQYF
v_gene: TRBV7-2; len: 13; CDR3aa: CASLREWGGELFF
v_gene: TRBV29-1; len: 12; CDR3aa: CSVQRLSYGYTF
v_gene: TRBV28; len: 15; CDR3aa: CASSLLKGQGDGYTF
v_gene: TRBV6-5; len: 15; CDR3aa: CASSYSLAGVETQYF
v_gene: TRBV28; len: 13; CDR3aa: CASTIGGWYEQYF
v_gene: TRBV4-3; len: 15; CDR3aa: CASSQDSGLNEKLFF
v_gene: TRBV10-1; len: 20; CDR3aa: CASSETPSGGGPLAKNIQYF
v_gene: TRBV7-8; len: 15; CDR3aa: CASSLDRKDTGELFF
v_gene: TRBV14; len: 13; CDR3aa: CASSQPVTYEQYF
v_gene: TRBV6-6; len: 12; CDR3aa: CASSPKGRGAFF
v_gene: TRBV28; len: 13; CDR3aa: CASSFQGRNGYTF
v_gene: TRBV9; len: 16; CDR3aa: CASSVAPSSYNSPLHF
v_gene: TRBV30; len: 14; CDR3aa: CAWSVQGVPETQYF
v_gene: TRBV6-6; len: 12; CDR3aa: CASSWDRGTQYF
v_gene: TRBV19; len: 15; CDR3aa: CASSIRVGGFNEQFF
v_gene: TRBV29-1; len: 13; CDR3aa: CSVPGQGYNEQFF